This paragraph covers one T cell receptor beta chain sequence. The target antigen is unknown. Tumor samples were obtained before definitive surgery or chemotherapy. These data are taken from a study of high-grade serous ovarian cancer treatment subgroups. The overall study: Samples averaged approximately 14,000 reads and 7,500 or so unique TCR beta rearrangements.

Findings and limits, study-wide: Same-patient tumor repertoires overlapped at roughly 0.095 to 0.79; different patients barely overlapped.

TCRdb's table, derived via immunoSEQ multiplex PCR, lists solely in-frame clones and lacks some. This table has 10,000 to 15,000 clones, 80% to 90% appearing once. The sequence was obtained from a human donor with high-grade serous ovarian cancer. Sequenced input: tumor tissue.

The DNA of the CDR3 is TGTGCCAGCAGCTTAGGTCCGGGGCGAGAGACCCAGTACTTC. This codes for CASSLGPGRETQYF. The V call is TRBV11-2, the J call TRBJ2-5; D may correspond to TRBD1 or TRBD2 (5 bases each). The germline CDR1 and CDR2 sequences are SGHAT and FQNNGV. V gave up 1 base and J gave up 4 bases, with 10 bases separating them. CDR3 size: 14 residues.